This entry describes one T cell receptor beta chain. Antigen specificity is unknown. Germline V gives CDR1 MNHNY, CDR2 SVGAGI (reference sequence). The CDR3 extends over 16 amino acids. Unmatched junction bases numbered 9, after V lost 2 bases and J lost 2 bases. Thawed PBMCs were FACS-sorted into unstimulated CD4+CD25+CD127- regulatory T cells, CD4+CD25- non-regulatory cells, CD4 and CD8 cells. Thawed PBMCs were rested overnight at 37°C with 200 IU/ml IL-2 before regulatory T cell sorting. This record belongs to a study of Tregs in tolerant kidney transplant recipients. The study's findings and limits: Antigen-driven expansion was suggested because donor-specific Tregs expanded more than all Tregs in tolerant patients. Changing PCR primers prevented nucleotide comparison between some patients' samples.

Clones were sequenced by immunoSEQ multiplex PCR, and TCRdb holds only the in-frame ones, with some missing. Here the sample spans 60,000 to 65,000 clones, 98% being singletons. The sequences come from Tregs from blood, collected before the transplant. The TCR originated in a human donor who received a combined kidney and bone marrow transplant. J is TRBJ2-7 and V is TRBV6-6; TRBD1 matches at 7 bases. The CDR3 sequence is CASSYRAGTVPYEQYF. DNA of the CDR3: TGTGCCAGCAGTTACCGGGCCGGGACAGTTCCCTACGAGCAGTACTTC.